These 21 T cell receptor beta chains came from one sample sequenced in a study of cytomegalovirus exposure and HLA in healthy donors. The PCR contained 60 Vbeta and 13 Jbeta primers. The repertoire was sequenced with immunoSEQ multiplex PCR; TCRdb's copy has only in-frame clones and lacks some. The sample consists of under 200,000 clones, around 82% of them appearing once. Sequenced: PBMCs. Every receptor here comes from a man aged 40-49 years in good health and CMV-seropositive.

This clone was observed once. This chain links TRBV30 with TRBJ1-6; D might be TRBD1 (6 bases). Trimming removed 5 bases from V and 7 bases from J, with 9 bases in between. Germline CDR1 GTSNPN, CDR2 SVGIG (reference sequence). This CDR3 region has 12 residues. In nucleotides, the CDR3 is TGTGCCTGGGGACAGAAAAATTCACCCCTCCACTTT. This encodes CAWGQKNSPLHF.

The chain recombines TRBV5-1 with TRBJ2-1; 10 bases match TRBD1. Per the germline V gene, CDR1 is SGHRS and CDR2 is YFSETQ. Trimming cost V 7 bases and J 8 bases; bases outside gene matches: 9. The CDR3 covers 14 residues. CDR3 loop: CASSRQGAEDEQFF. CDR3 coding DNA: TGCGCCAGCTCCCGACAGGGGGCTGAGGATGAGCAGTTCTTC.

The gene calls are TRBV5-4 and TRBJ2-6; the D is unclear. The V gene lost 2 bases and the J gene lost 8 bases, with 8 bases spanning the gap. There are 13 residues in the CDR3. Germline CDR1 reads SGHNT; CDR2 reads YYREEE (reference sequence). The CDR3 bases are TGTGCCAGCAGCTTATACGAGTCCAACGTCCTGACTTTC. Protein product: CASSLYESNVLTF. Combining the CDR3 with reference TRBV5-4 and TRBJ2-6 gives the whole variable domain ETGVTQSPTHLIKTRGQQVTLRCSSQSGHNTVSWYQQALGQGPQFIFQYYREEENGRGNFPPRFSGLQFPNYSSELNVNALELDDSALYLCASSLYESNVLTFGAGSRLTVL.

The chain carries TRBV28 and TRBJ2-1, with D perhaps TRBD2 (6 bases). The CDR3 has 14 residues. V was cut by 5 bases and J by 4 bases, with 12 bases left in between. In germline, CDR1 is MDHEN, CDR2 SYDVKM. CDR3 in amino acids: CASSTAGTYNEQFF. CDR3 bases: TGTGCCAGCAGTACCGCAGGGACTTACAATGAGCAGTTCTTC.

The chain carries TRBV11-2 and TRBJ2-7, with D unresolved. Trimming shortened V by 0 bases and J by 4 bases, and 10 bases separated the two germline ends. The CDR3 totals 14 residues. CDR1 SGHAT and CDR2 FQNNGV come from the germline V gene. As DNA, the CDR3 is TGTGCCAGCAGCTTAGATCTAACGGTGTACGAGCAGTACTTC. Protein product: CASSLDLTVYEQYF.

This chain uses TRBV9 with TRBJ2-3; weak D call: TRBD2 (6 bases). The V gene's germline CDR1 is SGDLS and CDR2 YYNGEE. V lost 2 bases and J lost 3, with 13 bases in between. The CDR3 loop spans 15 amino acids. The CDR3 loop reads CASSVPTGVTDTQYF. Here the CDR3 DNA reads TGTGCCAGCAGCGTGCCCACGGGAGTAACAGATACGCAGTATTTT.

The chain employs TRBV5-1 and TRBJ2-3; 12 bases are shared with TRBD2. This CDR3 region has 15 residues. The V gene's germline CDR1 is SGHRS and CDR2 YFSETQ. V dropped 7 bases and J dropped 3; count of bases not matched to a gene: 6. CDR3 sequence (DNA): TGCGCCAGCCACCGACTAGCGGGAGCAACAGATACGCAGTATTTT. Encoded protein: CASHRLAGATDTQYF.

A word on this clone: The sample holds other DNA sequences that translate to the same CDR3. The chain combines TRBV6-5 with TRBJ2-3, with 7 bases aligning to TRBD2. The CDR3 is 14 amino acids. Germline lookup yields CDR1 MNHEY and CDR2 SVGAGI. Germline trimming cut 4 bases from V and 1 base from J; bases unmatched to any gene: 2. CDR3 bases: TGTGCCAGCAGTTCCAGCGGGGGCACAGATACGCAGTATTTT. This codes for CASSSSGGTDTQYF.

The gene calls are TRBV9 and TRBJ2-1; D is possibly TRBD2 (6 bases). V lost 4 bases and J 3 bases, leaving 11 bases between the germline ends. The CDR3 has 14 residues. Looked up from germline, CDR1 is SGDLS and CDR2 is YYNGEE. CDR3 residues: CASSRDLSYNEQFF. The CDR3 DNA reads TGTGCCAGCAGCCGGGACTTAAGCTACAATGAGCAGTTCTTC.

The J gene is TRBJ2-2, the V gene TRBV6-5; the match to TRBD2 covers 11 bases. There are 15 residues in the CDR3. V gave up 5 bases and J gave up 1 base; unmatched junction bases: 0. Germline lookup yields CDR1 MNHEY and CDR2 SVGAGI. The chain's CDR3 is CASSGTSGNTGELFF. In nucleotides, the CDR3 is TGTGCCAGCAGTGGGACTAGCGGGAACACCGGGGAGCTGTTTTTT.

This clone was seen only once. The rearrangement uses TRBV4-3 and TRBJ2-7; 7 nucleotides match TRBD2. There are 15 residues in the CDR3. Germline-derived CDR1 and CDR2 are LGHNA and YSLEER. J gave up 4 bases and V 1 base, and 7 bases lay outside the gene matches. CDR3 in amino acids: CASSQGPGGSYEQYF. The CDR3 DNA follows: TGCGCCAGCAGCCAAGGTCCGGGGGGATCTTACGAGCAGTACTTC.

The J gene is TRBJ1-3, the V gene TRBV18; no clear D. CDR3 size: 15 residues. CDR1 and CDR2 from the germline V gene are KGHSH and LQKENI. V was shortened by 0 bases and J by 1 base, with 7 bases between the two germline ends. CDR3 region: CASSPPRVSGNTIYF. CDR3 bases: TGTGCCAGCTCACCACCGAGGGTTTCTGGAAACACCATATATTTT.

The gene calls are TRBV2 and TRBJ1-1; D is uncertain. Germline CDR1 and CDR2: SNHLY and FYNNEI. This CDR3 is 12 amino acids long. V was trimmed by 7 bases and J by 5 bases, leaving 11 bases between them. The CDR3 region has the DNA TGTGCCAGCACGGTTACGGGAACTGAAGCTTTCTTT. It translates to CASTVTGTEAFF. The complete variable domain, with remaining parts taken from reference TRBV2 and TRBJ1-1, reads EPEVTQTPSHQVTQMGQEVILRCVPISNHLYFYWYRQILGQKVEFLVSFYNNEISEKSEIFDDQFSVERPDGSNFTLKIRSTKLEDSAMYFCASTVTGTEAFFGQGTRLTVV.

The chain is built from TRBV6-5 and TRBJ1-2; tentatively, D is TRBD1 (5 bases). Trimming left V 7 bases short and J 4 bases short, with 16 bases between. The CDR3 runs to 14 residues. From germline, CDR1 is MNHEY and CDR2 SVGAGI. The CDR3 here is CASTRDSSTYGYTF. The CDR3 coding sequence is TGTGCCAGCACCCGAGACAGCTCGACCTATGGCTACACCTTC.

The V and J genes are TRBV11-2 and TRBJ2-4, with 9 bases identical to TRBD1. Germline lookup yields CDR1 SGHAT and CDR2 FQNNGV. Trimming took 5 bases from V and 8 from J; bases not matched to a gene: 19. The CDR3 is 18 amino acids. The chain's CDR3 is CASSTNNGQGRLRDIQYF. The CDR3 nucleotides read TGTGCCAGCAGCACAAACAACGGACAGGGGAGGCTCCGCGACATTCAGTACTTC.

This clone appeared a single time. The genes are TRBV11-1 and TRBJ2-1; a possible D gene is TRBD1 (5 bases). The germline V and J ends were trimmed by 5 bases and 3 bases, with 20 bases remaining between them. The CDR3 is made up of 17 amino acids. The germline gives CDR1 SGHAT, CDR2 FQDESV (reference sequence). CDR3 sequence (DNA): TGTGCCAGCAGCCCCCATGTCAGGGTAACCTACTACAATGAGCAGTTCTTC. Protein product: CASSPHVRVTYYNEQFF.

The CDR3, as DNA: TGTGCCAGCAGTAGGGACAGGGCTGGAAATGAGCAGTTCTTC. This encodes CASSRDRAGNEQFF. This rearrangement joins TRBV6-4 to TRBJ2-1, with TRBD1 matching over 9 bases. This CDR3 contains 14 residues. The ends lost 5 bases at V and 7 bases at J; junction bases unmatched: 6. Looked up from germline, CDR1 is MRHNA and CDR2 is SNTAGT.

The genes are TRBV11-2 and TRBJ2-7; 8 nucleotides align to TRBD2. The V gene's germline CDR1 is SGHAT and CDR2 FQNNGV. V lost 4 bases, J lost 3 bases, and 5 bases stayed unmatched. CDR3 length equals 14 residues. CDR3 sequence: CASSYGLAGYEQYF. The DNA of the CDR3 is TGTGCCAGCAGCTACGGACTAGCAGGCTACGAGCAGTACTTC.

With regard to this clone: One end of the junction fails to match germline, which may point to a read error. V usage is TRBV7-9 and J usage is TRBJ2-1, with 15 bases lining up with TRBD2. The germline V gene encodes CDR1 SEHNR and CDR2 FQNEAQ (reference sequence). The CDR3 totals 17 residues. The CDR3 DNA is TGTTCCAGCAGCCTAAGGACTAGCGGGAGGGCAGGGGGTGAGCAGTTCTTC. This codes for CSSSLRTSGRAGGEQFF. The full variable domain, rest sourced from reference TRBV7-9 and TRBJ2-1, is DTGVSQNPRHKITKRGQNVTFRCDPISEHNRLYWYRQTLGQGPEFLTYFQNEAQLEKSRLLSDRFSAERPKGSFSTLEIQRTEQGDSAMYLCSSSLRTSGRAGGEQFFGPGTRLTVL.

The chain couples TRBV5-1 to TRBJ2-2, with 7 bases lining up with TRBD1. The CDR3 runs to 15 residues. Trimming took 4 bases from V and 1 from J; bases not matched to a gene: 4. Germline loops: CDR1 SGHRS, CDR2 YFSETQ. This chain's CDR3 is CASSVQGVNTGELFF. The CDR3 DNA follows: TGCGCCAGCAGCGTCCAGGGGGTGAACACCGGGGAGCTGTTTTTT. Full variable domain (rest looked up from reference TRBV5-1 and TRBJ2-2): KAGVTQTPRYLIKTRGQQVTLSCSPISGHRSVSWYQQTPGQGLQFLFEYFSETQRNKGNFPGRFSGRQFSNSRSEMNVSTLELGDSALYLCASSVQGVNTGELFFGEGSRLTVL.

V usage is TRBV5-5 and J usage is TRBJ1-5; tentatively, D is TRBD1 (6 bases). The CDR3 has 17 residues. Per the germline V gene, CDR1 is SGHKS and CDR2 is YYEKEE (reference sequence). With 1 base removed from V and 0 bases from J, the gap between germline ends came to 14 bases. CDR3 amino acids: CASSLWLTGISNQPQHF. CDR3 DNA sequence: TGTGCCAGCAGCTTGTGGTTAACAGGGATTAGCAATCAGCCCCAGCATTTT. Together with reference TRBV5-5 and TRBJ1-5, the CDR3 gives the full variable domain: DAGVTQSPTHLIKTRGQQVTLRCSPISGHKSVSWYQQVLGQGPQFIFQYYEKEERGRGNFPDRFSARQFPNYSSELNVNALLLGDSALYLCASSLWLTGISNQPQHFGDGTRLSIL.